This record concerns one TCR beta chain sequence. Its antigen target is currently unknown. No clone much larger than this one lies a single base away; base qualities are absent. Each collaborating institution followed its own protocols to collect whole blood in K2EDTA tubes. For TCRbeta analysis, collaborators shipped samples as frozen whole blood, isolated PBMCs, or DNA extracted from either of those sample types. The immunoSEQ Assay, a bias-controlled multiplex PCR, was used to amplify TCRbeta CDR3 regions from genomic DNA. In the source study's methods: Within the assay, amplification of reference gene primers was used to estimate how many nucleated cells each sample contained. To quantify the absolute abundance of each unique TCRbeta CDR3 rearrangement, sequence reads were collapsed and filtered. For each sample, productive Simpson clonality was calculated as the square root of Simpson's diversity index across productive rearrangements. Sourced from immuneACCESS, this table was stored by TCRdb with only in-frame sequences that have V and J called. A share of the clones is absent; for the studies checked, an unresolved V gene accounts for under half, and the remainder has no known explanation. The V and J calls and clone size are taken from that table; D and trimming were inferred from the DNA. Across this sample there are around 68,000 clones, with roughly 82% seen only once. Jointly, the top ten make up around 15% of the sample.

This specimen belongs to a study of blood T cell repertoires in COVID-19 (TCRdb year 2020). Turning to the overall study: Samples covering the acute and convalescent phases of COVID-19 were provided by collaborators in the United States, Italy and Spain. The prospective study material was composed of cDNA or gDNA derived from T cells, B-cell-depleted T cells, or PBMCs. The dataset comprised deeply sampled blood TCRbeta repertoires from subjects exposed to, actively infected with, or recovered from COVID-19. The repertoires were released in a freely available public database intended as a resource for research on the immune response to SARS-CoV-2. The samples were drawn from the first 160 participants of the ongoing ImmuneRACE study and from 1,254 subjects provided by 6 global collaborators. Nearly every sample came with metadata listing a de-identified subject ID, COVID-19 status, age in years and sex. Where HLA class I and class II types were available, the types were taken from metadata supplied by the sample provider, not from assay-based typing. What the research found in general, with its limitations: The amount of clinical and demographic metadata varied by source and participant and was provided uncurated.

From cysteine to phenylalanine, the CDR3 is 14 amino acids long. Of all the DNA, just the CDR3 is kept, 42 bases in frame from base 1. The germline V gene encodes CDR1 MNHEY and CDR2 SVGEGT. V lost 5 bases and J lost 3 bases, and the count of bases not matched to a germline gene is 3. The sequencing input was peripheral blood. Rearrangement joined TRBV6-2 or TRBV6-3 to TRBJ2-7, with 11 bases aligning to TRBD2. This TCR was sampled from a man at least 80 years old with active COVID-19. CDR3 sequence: CASSQTSGNYEQYF. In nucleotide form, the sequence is TGTGCCAGCAGTCAGACTAGCGGGAACTACGAGCAGTACTTC.